This T cell receptor beta chain was profiled in a study of T cell responses to AZD1222 COVID-19 vaccine. General study points: Vaccine-related CD4 TCRs covered spike, predominating at 160-218 and 743-854. Repertoire sampling was restricted to post-peak T cell response timepoints.

The germline CDR1 and CDR2 sequences are MNHEY and SMNVEV (reference sequence). The CDR3 is made up of 16 amino acids. With 5 bases clipped from V and 3 bases from J, the junction kept 10 bases outside the gene matches. This clone was observed a single time. No antigen is known for it. Measured with immunoSEQ multiplex PCR; TCRdb has only the in-frame clones, and not every one. The table shows 95,000 to 110,000 clones, with roughly 90% occurring only once. The TCR originated in an adult who received the AZD1222 COVID-19 vaccine. The chain links TRBV27 to TRBJ2-1; 7 positions agree with TRBD2. The sequences come from peripheral blood, collected 28 days after the second AZD1222 dose. The CDR3 nucleotides are TGTGCCAGCAGTCCCCTCGGCGGGGGTAACTACAATGAGCAGTTCTTC. Translation gives CASSPLGGGNYNEQFF.